A single sample is the source of the 29 T cell receptor beta chains below, sequenced in a study of blood T cell repertoires in COVID-19. The data were produced by immunoSEQ multiplex PCR, yet TCRdb's version contains in-frame clones alone and is incomplete. The repertoire holds around 400,000 clones, with roughly 86% as singletons. Sequences were obtained from PBMCs or T cells enriched from blood (not recorded which). These receptors originate from a woman aged 25 to 39 who had recovered from COVID-19.

The chain uses TRBV12-3 or TRBV12-4 and TRBJ1-2; maybe TRBD1 (6 bases). Trimming removed 7 bases at V and 2 bases at J, with 11 bases between. This CDR3 is built from 13 residues. The DNA of the CDR3 is TGTGCCAGCAAACTAACAGGGAACTATGGCTACACCTTC. This translates into CASKLTGNYGYTF.

The genes are TRBV6-4 and TRBJ1-5; 9 bases align to TRBD1. Germline V gene data show CDR1 as MRHNA and CDR2 as SNTAGT. V shed 5 bases, J shed 5 bases, and the junction held 7 bases outside the gene matches. CDR3 size: 15 residues. CDR3: CASSSGQGSHQPQHF. In DNA, the CDR3 is TGTGCCAGCAGTTCCGGACAGGGGAGTCATCAGCCCCAGCATTTT.

This chain connects TRBV29-1 to TRBJ2-3, with TRBD2 matching 8 bases. Trimming cost V 4 bases and J 1 base; bases outside gene matches: 10. This CDR3 is 16 amino acids long. Germline CDR1 SQVTM, CDR2 ANQGSEA. CDR3 DNA: TGCAGCGTTGCCGGGCTAGCGGGCTCTCGCACAGATACGCAGTATTTT. Encoded protein: CSVAGLAGSRTDTQYF.

The V gene is TRBV10-3, the J gene TRBJ1-2; 10 nucleotides align to TRBD1. V shed 6 bases and J 3 bases; nucleotides not matched to a gene: 1. Germline CDR1 reads ENHRY; CDR2 reads SYGVKD. CDR3 length: 13 residues. CDR3 in DNA: TGTGCCATCAGGGGGACAGGGGACTATGGCTACACCTTC. Its translation: CAIRGTGDYGYTF.

The CDR3 coding sequence is TGCGCCAGCAGCCAGGCTCTGACTAGCGGAGCCAGCACAGATACGCAGTATTTT. Its protein product is CASSQALTSGASTDTQYF. The chain joins TRBV4-1 to TRBJ2-3; 9 bases match TRBD2. The junction had 10 bases not matched to a gene; V was cut back by 3 bases and J by 0 bases. The CDR3 has 18 amino acids. Germline V gene sequence: CDR1 MGHRA, CDR2 YSYEKL.

The chain couples TRBV11-1 to TRBJ2-7; 7 bases fit TRBD1. J was trimmed by 7 bases and V by 2 bases; bases with no gene match: 5. The CDR3 length is 13 residues. Germline V gives CDR1 SGHAT, CDR2 FQDESV (reference sequence). The CDR3 region is CASSLTGAREQYF. DNA for the CDR3: TGTGCCAGCAGCTTAACAGGGGCGCGTGAGCAGTACTTC.

The chain carries TRBV28 and TRBJ2-1; 10 nucleotides line up with TRBD1. Per germline, CDR1 MDHEN and CDR2 SYDVKM. With 1 base clipped from V and 6 bases from J, the junction kept 9 bases outside the gene matches. The CDR3 totals 17 residues. CDR3 amino acids: CASSLYPGQGKSNEQFF. The CDR3 DNA sequence: TGTGCCAGCAGTTTATATCCGGGACAGGGGAAGTCCAATGAGCAGTTCTTC.

This chain uses TRBV6-4 with TRBJ1-2, with TRBD1 matching 12 bases. Germline V gene sequence: CDR1 MRHNA, CDR2 SNTAGT. V shed 6 bases and J 7 bases; nucleotides not matched to a gene: 6. CDR3 length equals 14 residues. CDR3 in DNA: TGTGCCAGCAGCCCCGGGACAGGGGGCCGTGGCTACACCTTC. Translating gives CASSPGTGGRGYTF.

The rearrangement uses TRBV19 and TRBJ2-2; D is possibly TRBD2 (6 bases). The CDR3 totals 16 residues. Germline CDR1 LNHDA, CDR2 SQIVND (reference sequence). Trimming shortened V by 1 base and J by 0 bases, and 9 bases separated the two germline ends. In DNA, the CDR3 is TGTGCCAGTAGTATAGGGAGGGGCCCGAACACCGGGGAGCTGTTTTTT. This sequence encodes CASSIGRGPNTGELFF.

CDR3 DNA sequence: TGTGCCAGCTCACCGGCACCCAGCGGGGAGCAGTACTTC. Protein: CASSPAPSGEQYF. J is TRBJ2-7 and V is TRBV18; a weak D match, TRBD2 (6 bases). Deletions cut 3 bases from V and 7 bases from J, with 13 bases between. CDR1 and CDR2 (germline): KGHSH, LQKENI. The CDR3 extends over 13 amino acids.

With respect to this clone: One junction end does not reproduce the germline sequence, and a read error may be involved. J is TRBJ2-5 and V is TRBV6-5; D ambiguous. The CDR3 totals 15 residues. Germline V gene lookup returns CDR1 MNHEY and CDR2 SVGAGI. The CDR3: CASSYLTGSGETQYF. CDR3 bases: TGTGCCAGCAGCTACTTGACCGGGTCCGGAGAGACCCAGTACTTC.

V gene TRBV11-3 combines with J gene TRBJ2-1; 9 nucleotides match TRBD1. The CDR3 is made up of 15 amino acids. CDR1 and CDR2 (germline): SGHNT, YENEEA. J was trimmed by 5 bases and V by 4 bases; bases with no gene match: 6. The CDR3 coding sequence is TGTGCCAGCAGCTCTCCGGGACAGGGACACAATGAGCAGTTCTTC. It specifies CASSSPGQGHNEQFF.

The chain couples TRBV11-3 to TRBJ2-5; D unclear. CDR3 length equals 13 residues. The V end lost 1 base, the J end lost 2 bases, and 5 bases lay between the germline ends. Germline V lookup: CDR1 SGHNT, CDR2 YENEEA. Here the CDR3 reads CASSLVPQETQYF. The CDR3 DNA reads TGTGCCAGCAGCTTAGTCCCACAAGAGACCCAGTACTTC.

The J gene is TRBJ1-4, the V gene TRBV27, with D perhaps matching TRBD1 (6 bases). CDR3 size: 17 residues. Germline CDR1 reads MNHEY; CDR2 reads SMNVEV (reference sequence). V was pared by 5 bases and J by 8 bases, with 24 bases between. The CDR3 nucleotides are TGTGCCAGCAGTCCCCGTCAGGGGCCGCGAATCGGGGAAAAACTGTTTTTT. Translated, it gives CASSPRQGPRIGEKLFF.

The chain combines TRBV28 with TRBJ1-2; D may be TRBD1 (6 bases). Per the germline V gene, CDR1 is MDHEN and CDR2 is SYDVKM. Trimming removed 10 bases from V and 10 bases from J, with 19 bases in between. CDR3 length: 12 amino acids. The CDR3: CATLTRGAPYTF. Here the CDR3 DNA reads TGTGCCACCTTAACGCGGGGGGCCCCCTACACCTTC.

This clone occurred many times. V is TRBV4-3 and J is TRBJ2-3; D unresolved. V shed 0 bases and J shed 2 bases, with 9 bases lying between them. The CDR3 contains 15 residues. Germline CDR1 LGHNA, CDR2 YSLEER. The DNA of the CDR3 is TGCGCCAGCAGCCAAGAGCAGGTATACACAGATACGCAGTATTTT. Its protein is CASSQEQVYTDTQYF.

The rearrangement links TRBV30 to TRBJ1-2; D is perhaps TRBD1 (5 bases). The CDR3 is made up of 11 amino acids. V was shortened by 4 bases and J by 7 bases, with 10 bases between the two germline ends. CDR1 is GTSNPN and CDR2 is SVGIG in the germline V gene (reference sequence). In nucleotides, the CDR3 is TGTGCCTGGACAGGGTCCTCTGGCTACACCTTC. Translation gives CAWTGSSGYTF. Together with reference TRBV30 and TRBJ1-2, the CDR3 gives the full variable domain: SQTIHQWPATLVQPVGSPLSLECTVEGTSNPNLYWYRQAAGRGLQLLFYSVGIGQISSEVPQNLSASRPQDRQFILSSKKLLLSDSGFYLCAWTGSSGYTFGSGTRLTVV.

Here the CDR3 reads CSVAMWTQGGPNGELFF. CDR3 nucleotides: TGCAGCGTTGCTATGTGGACACAGGGCGGTCCGAACGGGGAGCTGTTTTTT. The chain joins TRBV29-1 to TRBJ2-2; TRBD1 might be the D (6 bases). Germline values: CDR1 SQVTM, CDR2 ANQGSEA. The CDR3 covers 17 residues. Trimming shortened V by 4 bases and J by 7 bases, and 25 bases separated the two germline ends.

The rearrangement uses TRBV9 and TRBJ2-1; maybe TRBD2 (6 bases). Per germline, CDR1 SGDLS and CDR2 YYNGEE. The V and J ends lost 4 bases and 2 bases respectively, with 16 bases between them. This CDR3 has 16 residues. The DNA for the CDR3 is TGTGCCAGCAGCTCCGGGCGGGGAGCCCCCTACAATGAGCAGTTCTTC. It encodes CASSSGRGAPYNEQFF.

This chain joins TRBV2 and TRBJ1-4; a possible D gene is TRBD1 (6 bases). The CDR3 sequence is 14 residues long. Germline CDR1 reads SNHLY; CDR2 reads FYNNEI. V was trimmed by 6 bases and J by 7 bases, leaving 15 bases between them. The CDR3 nucleotides read TGTGCCAGCAGGACCGGGGGGCAAAGTGAAAAACTGTTTTTT. The encoded protein is CASRTGGQSEKLFF.

This chain connects TRBV4-1 to TRBJ2-7; 8 bases align to TRBD2. CDR1 is MGHRA and CDR2 is YSYEKL in the germline V gene. CDR3 size: 18 residues. The V segment lost 5 bases and the J segment 0 bases; nucleotides outside the gene matches: 15. CDR3 sequence reads: CASSIRSGLLADSYEQYF. The CDR3, as DNA: TGCGCCAGCAGCATCCGGTCAGGGTTACTAGCGGACTCCTACGAGCAGTACTTC.

The V and J genes are TRBV18 and TRBJ2-7; a weak D match, TRBD2 (5 bases). CDR1 and CDR2 from the germline V gene are KGHSH and LQKENI. The CDR3 totals 13 residues. V dropped 6 bases and J dropped 2 bases, with 11 bases sitting between them. The CDR3 DNA follows: TGTGCCAGCTCCCTCGACGGGACCTACGAGCAGTACTTC. This codes for CASSLDGTYEQYF.

The chain joins TRBV4-1 to TRBJ1-2; no clear D gene. Germline V gene lookup returns CDR1 MGHRA and CDR2 YSYEKL. This CDR3 spans 14 amino acids. Trimming took off 4 bases at V and 3 bases at J, with 12 bases between the two ends. The CDR3 DNA follows: TGCGCCAGCAGCCCAAGTGACAAGGACTATGGCTACACCTTC. This codes for CASSPSDKDYGYTF.

This clone was counted once. The chain carries TRBV7-9 and TRBJ1-1, with D perhaps TRBD1 (6 bases). Trimming stripped 2 bases from V and 3 bases from J, with 13 bases between. Germline-derived CDR1 and CDR2 are SEHNR and FQNEAQ (reference sequence). This CDR3 is built from 15 residues. CDR3 sequence reads: CASSLPQGYDTEAFF. As DNA, the CDR3 is TGTGCCAGCAGCTTACCACAGGGTTATGACACTGAAGCTTTCTTT.

The chain couples TRBV5-1 to TRBJ1-5; 9 positions agree with TRBD1. This CDR3 spans 16 amino acids. Germline CDR1 is SGHRS and CDR2 is YFSETQ. With 4 bases clipped from V and 6 bases from J, the junction kept 11 bases outside the gene matches. The CDR3 DNA reads as TGCGCCAGCAGCCGAGATCCCACAGGGGGCGGTCAGCCCCAGCATTTT. This translates into CASSRDPTGGGQPQHF.

This chain links TRBV6-5 with TRBJ1-3; D is possibly TRBD1 (5 bases). The germline CDR1 and CDR2 sequences are MNHEY and SVGAGI. The CDR3 sequence is 15 residues long. Trimming removed 5 bases at V and 1 base at J, with 12 bases between. The DNA of the CDR3 is TGTGCCAGCAGTAGACTGACAGATTCTGGAAACACCATATATTTT. It specifies CASSRLTDSGNTIYF.

The CDR3 spells CASGSTNRGLNYGYTF. The CDR3 region has the DNA TGTGCTAGTGGTTCAACGAACAGGGGGCTTAACTATGGCTACACCTTC. V gene TRBV12-5 combines with J gene TRBJ1-2, with 9 bases lining up with TRBD1. CDR3 length equals 16 residues. Germline loops: CDR1 LGHNT, CDR2 FRNRAP. The J segment lost 1 base and the V segment lost 4 bases, leaving 7 bases of the junction unmatched. The full variable domain, rest sourced from reference TRBV12-5 and TRBJ1-2, is DARVTQTPRHKVTEMGQEVTMRCQPILGHNTVFWYRQTMMQGLELLAYFRNRAPLDDSGMPKDRFSAEMPDATLATLKIQPSEPRDSAVYFCASGSTNRGLNYGYTFGSGTRLTVV.

For the CDR3, the DNA is TGTGCCAGCAGCGTAGACCCAACAGGGTCTGGAAACACCATATATTTT. Protein sequence: CASSVDPTGSGNTIYF. The chain uses TRBV9 and TRBJ1-3; perhaps TRBD1 as D (6 bases). Germline V lookup: CDR1 SGDLS, CDR2 YYNGEE. The CDR3 length is 16 residues. Deletions cut 0 bases from V and 1 base from J, with 11 bases between.

V gene TRBV9 combines with J gene TRBJ2-5, with D possibly being TRBD1 (6 bases). With 4 bases removed from V and 5 bases from J, the gap between germline ends came to 18 bases. CDR1 SGDLS and CDR2 YYNGEE come from the germline V gene. The CDR3 runs to 15 residues. CDR3 protein: CASSRDVGGAETQYF. DNA of the CDR3: TGTGCCAGCAGCAGAGACGTTGGGGGCGCGGAGACCCAGTACTTC.